The 10 T cell receptor beta chains given below trace back to one sample, sequenced in a study of shared clonotypes between healthy human individuals. Assay: immunoSEQ multiplex PCR; the TCRdb copy retains only in-frame clones and omits some. The sample includes a few million clones, around 95% of them seen just once. Sample: naive CD4+ T cells sorted from blood. Specified subset: CD45RA+ positively selected. The source is a man aged 18 to 35 in good health.

This rearrangement joins TRBV7-2 to TRBJ2-7; 10 nucleotides agree with TRBD2. The CDR3 contains 15 residues. The germline V gene has CDR1 SGHTA and CDR2 FQGNSA. V was pared by 1 base and J by 4 bases, with 4 bases of the junction left unmatched. The CDR3 sequence is CASSLVLAGKYEQYF. The CDR3 nucleotides read TGTGCCAGCAGCTTAGTACTAGCGGGAAAGTACGAGCAGTACTTC.

V is TRBV27 and J is TRBJ2-1; 11 bases align to TRBD2. The CDR3 is 15 residues long. The V segment lost 2 bases and the J segment 11 bases; nucleotides outside the gene matches: 8. CDR1 MNHEY and CDR2 SMNVEV come from the germline V gene (reference sequence). The CDR3 coding sequence is TGTGCCAGCAGTTTAGCTAGCGGGGGGCCAGGCAAGCAGTTCTTC. Protein product: CASSLASGGPGKQFF.

The chain employs TRBV4-1 and TRBJ2-4; no definite D call. The CDR3 contains 14 residues. Looked up from germline, CDR1 is MGHRA and CDR2 is YSYEKL. V was shortened by 7 bases and J by 0 bases, with 10 bases between the two germline ends. CDR3 sequence reads: CASNPVLAKNIQYF. The CDR3, as DNA: TGCGCCAGCAACCCCGTCCTAGCCAAAAACATTCAGTACTTC.

This clone was seen only a few times. This chain's CDR3 is CASSLNTRHGYTF. DNA of the CDR3: TGTGCCAGTTCCCTGAACACCCGGCACGGCTACACCTTC. The rearrangement joins TRBV19 to TRBJ1-2; D is ambiguous. V was trimmed by 8 bases and J by 8 bases, leaving 18 bases between them. Germline CDR1 LNHDA, CDR2 SQIVND (reference sequence). The length of the CDR3 is 13 residues.

The V and J genes are TRBV30 and TRBJ1-3; D uncertain. The germline CDR1 and CDR2 sequences are GTSNPN and SVGIG (reference sequence). This CDR3 has 14 residues. The V and J ends lost 3 bases and 6 bases respectively, with 15 bases between them. CDR3 sequence reads: CAWRQGKSENTIYF. The DNA of the CDR3 is TGTGCCTGGAGACAAGGGAAGTCGGAAAACACCATATATTTT.

This sequence joins TRBV9 and TRBJ2-2; D may be TRBD1 (6 bases). The CDR3 is 15 amino acids. Trimming cost V 6 bases and J 4 bases, with 16 bases left between them. Germline loops: CDR1 SGDLS, CDR2 YYNGEE. CDR3 bases: TGTGCCAGCACGTCACAGGGCCTCAGCACCGGGGAGCTGTTTTTT. It encodes CASTSQGLSTGELFF.

J is TRBJ1-4 and V is TRBV28; weak D call: TRBD1 (5 bases). V was cut by 5 bases and J by 0 bases, with 13 bases left in between. There are 16 residues in the CDR3. Germline V gene data show CDR1 as MDHEN and CDR2 as SYDVKM. The CDR3 spells CASSKRGGATNEKLFF. CDR3 nucleotides: TGTGCCAGCAGTAAGAGGGGAGGTGCAACTAATGAAAAACTGTTTTTT.

CDR3 sequence: CASSSNAAGTGDGYTF. CDR3 nucleotides: TGCGCCAGCAGCTCAAACGCAGCCGGGACAGGGGATGGCTACACCTTC. V gene TRBV5-1 combines with J gene TRBJ1-2; 10 nucleotides line up with TRBD1. CDR1 is SGHRS, CDR2 YFSETQ, per germline. V lost 3 bases, J lost 6 bases, and 11 bases stayed unmatched. This CDR3 is built from 16 residues.

Only one count was recorded for this clone. The chain employs TRBV6-1 and TRBJ2-7; D is undetermined. Germline V lookup: CDR1 MNHNS, CDR2 SASEGT. V was trimmed by 4 bases and J by 1 base, leaving 14 bases between them. This CDR3 has 15 residues. The CDR3 nucleotides read TGTGCCAGCAGTGTAAGCAGCGTTTCTTCCTACGAGCAGTACTTC. Translation: CASSVSSVSSYEQYF.

Regarding this clone: Other nucleotide sequences from this sample produce the same CDR3. The gene calls are TRBV5-1 and TRBJ1-4; D is possibly TRBD1 (5 bases). V lost 0 bases to trimming and J lost 7 bases, with 10 bases between them. This CDR3 spans 14 amino acids. Germline loops: CDR1 SGHRS, CDR2 YFSETQ. The CDR3 protein is CASSLAGQGEKLFF. In DNA form, the CDR3 reads TGCGCCAGCAGCTTGGCAGGGCAGGGTGAAAAACTGTTTTTT.